The present T cell receptor (beta chain) was sequenced within a study of post-analysis software for immune sequencing data. Germline lookup yields CDR1 KGHSH and CDR2 LQKENI. The CDR3 totals 16 residues. Trimming took 0 bases from V and 2 from J, leaving 12 bases between them. This clonotype was detected only a few times. Its antigen is unknown. Study results and caveats: A handful of TRBV segments occurring more often in patients than controls included TRBV5-6, TRBV5-1 and TRBV20-1. Strong co-clustering by F measure was seen for same-batch samples.

Prepared libraries of TCR beta cDNA carried unique molecular identifiers. T cells numbering 1 to 10 million yielded 500,000 to 550,000 cDNA molecules. TCRdb re-analysed the PCR reads in MiXCR, keeping a single row per CDR3 protein. The sample yields 650,000 to 850,000 distinct CDR3 sequences, approximately 53% seen once. The sequencing sample was made of blood. The source is a girl aged 5 to 17 with multiple sclerosis. The chain couples TRBV18 to TRBJ2-3, with D perhaps matching TRBD2 (5 bases). CDR3 loop: CASSPPRVPYTDTQYF. CDR3 coding DNA: TGTGCCAGCTCACCACCGCGGGTCCCCTACACAGATACGCAGTATTTT.